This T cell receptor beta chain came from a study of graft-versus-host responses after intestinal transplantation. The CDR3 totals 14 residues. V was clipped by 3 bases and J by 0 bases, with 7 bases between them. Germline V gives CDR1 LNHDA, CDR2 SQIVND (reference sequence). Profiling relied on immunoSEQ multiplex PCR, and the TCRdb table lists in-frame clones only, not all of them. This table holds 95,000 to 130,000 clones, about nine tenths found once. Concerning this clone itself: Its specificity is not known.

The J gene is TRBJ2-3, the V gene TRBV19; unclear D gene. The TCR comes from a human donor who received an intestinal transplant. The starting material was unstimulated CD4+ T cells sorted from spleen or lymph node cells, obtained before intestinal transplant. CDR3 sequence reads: CASSILDSTDTQYF. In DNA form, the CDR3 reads TGTGCCAGTAGTATTTTAGATAGCACAGATACGCAGTATTTT.